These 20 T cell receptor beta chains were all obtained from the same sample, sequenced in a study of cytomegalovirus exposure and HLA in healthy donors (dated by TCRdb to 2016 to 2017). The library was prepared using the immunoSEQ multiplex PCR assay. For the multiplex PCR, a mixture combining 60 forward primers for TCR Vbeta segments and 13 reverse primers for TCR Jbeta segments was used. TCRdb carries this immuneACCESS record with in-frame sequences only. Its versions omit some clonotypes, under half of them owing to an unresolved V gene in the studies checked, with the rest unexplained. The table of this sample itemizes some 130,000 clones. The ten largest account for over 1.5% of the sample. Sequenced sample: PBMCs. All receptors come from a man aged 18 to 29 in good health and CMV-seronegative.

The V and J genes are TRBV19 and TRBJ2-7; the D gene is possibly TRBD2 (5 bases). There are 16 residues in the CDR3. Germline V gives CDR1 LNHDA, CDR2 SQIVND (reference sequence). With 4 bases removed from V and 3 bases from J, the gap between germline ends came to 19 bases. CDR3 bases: TGTGCCAGTAGTAGGGAGACCCCTAGCCTCTTCTACGAGCAGTACTTC. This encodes CASSRETPSLFYEQYF. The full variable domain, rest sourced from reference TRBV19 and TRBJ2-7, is DGGITQSPKYLFRKEGQNVTLSCEQNLNHDAMYWYRQDPGQGLRLIYYSQIVNDFQKGDIAEGYSVSREKKESFPLTVTSAQKNPTAFYLCASSRETPSLFYEQYFGPGTRLTVT.

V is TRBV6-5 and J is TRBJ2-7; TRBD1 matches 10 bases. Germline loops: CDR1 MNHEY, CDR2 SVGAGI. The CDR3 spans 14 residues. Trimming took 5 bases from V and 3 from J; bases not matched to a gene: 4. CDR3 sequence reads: CASSDRGPGYEQYF. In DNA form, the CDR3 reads TGTGCCAGCAGTGACAGGGGGCCGGGCTACGAGCAGTACTTC.

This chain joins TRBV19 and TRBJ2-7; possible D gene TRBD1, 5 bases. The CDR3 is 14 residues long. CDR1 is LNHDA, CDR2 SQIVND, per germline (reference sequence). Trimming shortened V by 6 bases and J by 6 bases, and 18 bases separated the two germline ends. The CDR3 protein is CASSRAKSLSEQYF. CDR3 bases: TGTGCCAGTAGCAGGGCAAAGTCCCTCAGCGAGCAGTACTTC. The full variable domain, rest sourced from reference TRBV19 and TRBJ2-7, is DGGITQSPKYLFRKEGQNVTLSCEQNLNHDAMYWYRQDPGQGLRLIYYSQIVNDFQKGDIAEGYSVSREKKESFPLTVTSAQKNPTAFYLCASSRAKSLSEQYFGPGTRLTVT.

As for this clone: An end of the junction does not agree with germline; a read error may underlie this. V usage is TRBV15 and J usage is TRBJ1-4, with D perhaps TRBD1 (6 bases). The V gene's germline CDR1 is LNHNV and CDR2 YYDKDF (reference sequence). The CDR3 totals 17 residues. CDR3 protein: CATGSEGQGWNNEKLFF. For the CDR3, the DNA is TGTGCCACCGGCAGTGAGGGGCAGGGGTGGAACAATGAAAAACTGTTTTTT.

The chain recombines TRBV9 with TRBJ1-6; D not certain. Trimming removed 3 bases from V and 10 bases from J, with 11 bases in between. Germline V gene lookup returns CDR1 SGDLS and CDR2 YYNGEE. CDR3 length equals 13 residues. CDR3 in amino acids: CASSGGGGSPLHF. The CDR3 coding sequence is TGTGCCAGCAGCGGCGGCGGCGGGTCACCCCTCCACTTT.

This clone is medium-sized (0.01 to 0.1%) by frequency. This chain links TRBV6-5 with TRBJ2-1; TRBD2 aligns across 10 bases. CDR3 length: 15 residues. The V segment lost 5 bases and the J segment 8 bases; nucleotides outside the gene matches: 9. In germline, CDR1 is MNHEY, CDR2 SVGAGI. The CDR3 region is CASSKSTGTSDEQFF. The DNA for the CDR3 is TGTGCCAGCAGTAAATCTACCGGGACTAGCGATGAGCAGTTCTTC.

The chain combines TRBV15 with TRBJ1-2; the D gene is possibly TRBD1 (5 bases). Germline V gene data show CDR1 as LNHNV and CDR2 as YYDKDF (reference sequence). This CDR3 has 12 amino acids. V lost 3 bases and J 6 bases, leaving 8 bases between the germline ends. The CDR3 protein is CATSRGLHGYTF. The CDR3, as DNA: TGTGCCACCAGCAGGGGACTTCATGGCTACACCTTC.

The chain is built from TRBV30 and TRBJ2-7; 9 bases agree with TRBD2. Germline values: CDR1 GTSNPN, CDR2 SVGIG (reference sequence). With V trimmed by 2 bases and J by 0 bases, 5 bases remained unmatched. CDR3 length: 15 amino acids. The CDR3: CAWSQGRGGSYEQYF. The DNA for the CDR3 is TGTGCCTGGAGTCAGGGGCGGGGGGGCTCCTACGAGCAGTACTTC.

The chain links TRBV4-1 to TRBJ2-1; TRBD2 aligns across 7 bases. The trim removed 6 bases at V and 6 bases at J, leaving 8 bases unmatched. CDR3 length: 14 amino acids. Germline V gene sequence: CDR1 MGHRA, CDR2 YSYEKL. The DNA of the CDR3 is TGCGCCAGCAGGGGGAGGGCCAACGGCAATGAGCAGTTCTTC. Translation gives CASRGRANGNEQFF.

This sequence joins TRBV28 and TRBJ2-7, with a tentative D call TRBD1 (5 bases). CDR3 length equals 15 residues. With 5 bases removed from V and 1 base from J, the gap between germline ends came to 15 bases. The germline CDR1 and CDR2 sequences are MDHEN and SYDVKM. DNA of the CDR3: TGTGCCAGCAGTGGCCCGTCGGACAAATCCTACGAGCAGTACTTC. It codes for CASSGPSDKSYEQYF.

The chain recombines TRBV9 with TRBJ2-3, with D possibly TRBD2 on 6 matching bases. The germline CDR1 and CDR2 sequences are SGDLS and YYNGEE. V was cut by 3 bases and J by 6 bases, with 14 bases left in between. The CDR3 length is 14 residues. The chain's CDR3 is CASSEPSREDTQYF. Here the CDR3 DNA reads TGTGCCAGCAGCGAGCCCTCCCGGGAGGATACGCAGTATTTT.

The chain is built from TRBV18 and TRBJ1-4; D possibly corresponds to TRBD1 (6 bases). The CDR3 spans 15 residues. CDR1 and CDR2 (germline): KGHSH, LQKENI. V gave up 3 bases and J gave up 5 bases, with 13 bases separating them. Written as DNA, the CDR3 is TGTGCCAGCTCACCTATGGACAGTAGGAATGAAAAACTGTTTTTT. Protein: CASSPMDSRNEKLFF.

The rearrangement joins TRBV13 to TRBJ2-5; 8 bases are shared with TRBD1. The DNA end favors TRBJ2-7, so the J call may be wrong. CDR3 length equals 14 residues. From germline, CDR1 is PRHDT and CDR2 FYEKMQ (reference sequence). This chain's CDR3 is CASSQTGDSYEQYF. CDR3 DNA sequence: TGTGCCAGCAGCCAGACAGGGGACTCCTACGAGCAGTACTTC.

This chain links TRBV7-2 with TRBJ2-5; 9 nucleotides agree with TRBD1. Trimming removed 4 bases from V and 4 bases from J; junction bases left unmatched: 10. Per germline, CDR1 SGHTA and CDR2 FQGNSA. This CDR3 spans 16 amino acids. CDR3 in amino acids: CASSSSGDRERETQYF. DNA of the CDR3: TGTGCCAGCAGCTCATCGGGGGACAGGGAACGAGAGACCCAGTACTTC.

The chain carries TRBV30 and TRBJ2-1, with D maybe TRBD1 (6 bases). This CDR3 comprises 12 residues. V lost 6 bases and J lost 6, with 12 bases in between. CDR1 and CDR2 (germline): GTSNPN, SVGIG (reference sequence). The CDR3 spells CACSGGGNEQFF. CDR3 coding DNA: TGTGCCTGCTCTGGGGGCGGCAATGAGCAGTTCTTC.

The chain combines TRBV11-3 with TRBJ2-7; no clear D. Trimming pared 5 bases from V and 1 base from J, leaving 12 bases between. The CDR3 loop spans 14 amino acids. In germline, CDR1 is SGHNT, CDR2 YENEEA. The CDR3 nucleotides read TGTGCCAGCAGCCCCCGACTGCAATCCTACGAGCAGTACTTC. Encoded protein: CASSPRLQSYEQYF. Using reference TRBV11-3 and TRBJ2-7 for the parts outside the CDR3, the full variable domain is EAGVVQSPRYKIIEKKQPVAFWCNPISGHNTLYWYLQNLGQGPELLIRYENEEAVDDSQLPKDRFSAERLKGVDSTLKIQPAELGDSAVYLCASSPRLQSYEQYFGPGTRLTVT.

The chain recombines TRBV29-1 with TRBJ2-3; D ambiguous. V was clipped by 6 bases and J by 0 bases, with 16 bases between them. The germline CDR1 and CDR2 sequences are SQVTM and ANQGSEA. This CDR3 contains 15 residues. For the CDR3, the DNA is TGCAGCGTGGCGTTGACTCCTACTAGCACAGATACGCAGTATTTT. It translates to CSVALTPTSTDTQYF.

This CDR3 reads CASSLIAGVPNEQFF. CDR3 nucleotides: TGTGCCAGCAGCTTAATAGCGGGCGTTCCTAATGAGCAGTTCTTC. V is TRBV5-4 and J is TRBJ2-1; 7 positions match TRBD2. Germline values: CDR1 SGHNT, CDR2 YYREEE (reference sequence). V trimming: 2 bases; J trimming: 7 bases; junction bases outside the gene matches: 9. CDR3 length: 15 residues. Full variable domain (outside the CDR3, taken from reference TRBV5-4 and TRBJ2-1): ETGVTQSPTHLIKTRGQQVTLRCSSQSGHNTVSWYQQALGQGPQFIFQYYREEENGRGNFPPRFSGLQFPNYSSELNVNALELDDSALYLCASSLIAGVPNEQFFGPGTRLTVL.

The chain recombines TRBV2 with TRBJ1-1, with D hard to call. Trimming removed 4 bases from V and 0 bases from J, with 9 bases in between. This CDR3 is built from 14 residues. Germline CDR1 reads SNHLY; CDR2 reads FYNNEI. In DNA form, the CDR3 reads TGTGCCAGCAGTGCTGCAGGTGTGAACACTGAAGCTTTCTTT. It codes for CASSAAGVNTEAFF. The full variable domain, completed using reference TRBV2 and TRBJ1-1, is EPEVTQTPSHQVTQMGQEVILRCVPISNHLYFYWYRQILGQKVEFLVSFYNNEISEKSEIFDDQFSVERPDGSNFTLKIRSTKLEDSAMYFCASSAAGVNTEAFFGQGTRLTVV.

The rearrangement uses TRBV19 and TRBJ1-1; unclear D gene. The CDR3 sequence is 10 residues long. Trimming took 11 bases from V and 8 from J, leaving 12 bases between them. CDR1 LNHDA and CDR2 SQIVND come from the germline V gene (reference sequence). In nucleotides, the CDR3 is TGTGCCTGCGGAGAGGCCGAAGCTTTCTTT. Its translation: CACGEAEAFF.